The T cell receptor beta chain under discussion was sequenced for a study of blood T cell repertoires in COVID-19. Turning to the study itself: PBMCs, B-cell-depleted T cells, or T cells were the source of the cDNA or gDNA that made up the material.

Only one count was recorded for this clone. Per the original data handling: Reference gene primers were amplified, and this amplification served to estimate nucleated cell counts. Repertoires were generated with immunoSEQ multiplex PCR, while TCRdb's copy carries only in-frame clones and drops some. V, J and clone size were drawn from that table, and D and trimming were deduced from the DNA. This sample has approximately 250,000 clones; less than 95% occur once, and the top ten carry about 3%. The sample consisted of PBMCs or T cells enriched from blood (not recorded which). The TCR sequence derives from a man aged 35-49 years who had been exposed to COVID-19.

The CDR3 reads CASSLEGGVSDTQYF. CDR3 nucleotides: TGCGCCAGCAGCTTGGAAGGGGGAGTATCGGATACGCAGTATTTT. The gene calls are TRBV5-1 and TRBJ2-3; TRBD1 might be the D (6 bases). Trimming shortened V by 0 bases and J by 6 bases, and 14 bases separated the two germline ends. CDR1 is SGHRS, CDR2 YFSETQ, per germline. CDR3 size: 15 residues.